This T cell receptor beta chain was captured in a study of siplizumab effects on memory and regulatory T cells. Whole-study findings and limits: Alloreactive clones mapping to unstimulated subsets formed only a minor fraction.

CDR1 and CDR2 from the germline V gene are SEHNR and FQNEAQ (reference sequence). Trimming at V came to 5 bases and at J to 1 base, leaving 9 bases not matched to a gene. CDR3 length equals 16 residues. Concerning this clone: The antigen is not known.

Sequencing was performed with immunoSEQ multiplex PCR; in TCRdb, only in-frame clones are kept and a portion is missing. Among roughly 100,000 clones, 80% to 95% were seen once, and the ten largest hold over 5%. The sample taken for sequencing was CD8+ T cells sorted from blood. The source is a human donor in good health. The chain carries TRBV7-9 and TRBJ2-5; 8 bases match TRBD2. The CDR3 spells CASSLVAGGIQETQYF. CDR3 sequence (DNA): TGTGCCAGCAGCCTGGTTGCGGGAGGAATCCAAGAGACCCAGTACTTC.